What follows are 23 T cell receptor beta chains derived from one specimen sequenced in a study of T cells after yellow fever vaccination. TCRdb fed the 5' RACE reads into MiXCR, producing one record per CDR3 protein. The sample yields hundreds of thousands of distinct CDR3 sequences, roughly 13% seen once. The starting material was PBMCs, obtained on the day of the yellow fever booster vaccination. These receptors were collected from a man aged 25 to 40 who received the YFV17D yellow fever vaccine.

This clonotype came up a few times. The chain has TRBV7-2 and TRBJ2-2; D is uncertain. Trimming pared 3 bases from V and 6 bases from J, leaving 8 bases between. The CDR3 has 13 amino acids. Germline CDR1 and CDR2: SGHTA and FQGNSA. The CDR3 loop reads CASSLYTSGELFF. In nucleotides, the CDR3 is TGTGCCAGCAGCTTGTATACGTCCGGGGAGCTGTTTTTT.

A few counts support this clonotype. The chain has TRBV10-3 and TRBJ2-2; no clear D. The CDR3 is 13 residues long. Trimming took 5 bases from V and 7 from J, leaving 11 bases between them. CDR1 and CDR2 (germline): ENHRY, SYGVKD. The CDR3 loop reads CAISSAANGELFF. CDR3 coding DNA: TGTGCCATCAGTAGTGCGGCCAACGGGGAGCTGTTTTTT.

This clonotype has more than one count but fewer than ten. The rearrangement links TRBV3-1 to TRBJ2-5; 7 bases line up with TRBD2. Germline CDR1 is LGHDT and CDR2 is YNNKEL (reference sequence). The CDR3 has 17 residues. J gave up 7 bases and V 1 base, and 15 bases lay outside the gene matches. The CDR3 loop is CASSQAGPAGRMGTQYF. CDR3 coding DNA: TGTGCCAGCAGCCAAGCCGGACCAGCGGGAAGGATGGGGACCCAGTACTTC.

The chain uses TRBV6-1 and TRBJ2-7; no firm D call. The V end was cut by 5 bases, the J end by 0 bases, with 17 bases between. This CDR3 has 16 residues. The germline gives CDR1 MNHNS, CDR2 SASEGT. In DNA form, the CDR3 reads TGTGCCAGCAGTCGACCCCCCCGGTATAGCTCCTACGAGCAGTACTTC. This encodes CASSRPPRYSSYEQYF.

Only a few counts were recorded for this clonotype. The chain recombines TRBV28 with TRBJ1-3, with no clear D. CDR3 length: 14 residues. Germline CDR1 is MDHEN and CDR2 is SYDVKM. Trimming stripped 7 bases from V and 1 base from J, with 11 bases between. Here the CDR3 reads CASTNPLSGNTIYF. The CDR3 DNA is TGTGCCAGCACCAACCCCCTTTCTGGAAACACCATATATTTT.

In this sample, this clonotype turned up a few times. The genes are TRBV12-3 or TRBV12-4 and TRBJ2-3; TRBD1 aligns across 7 bases. CDR3 length: 13 residues. The J segment lost 12 bases and the V segment lost 4 bases, leaving 10 bases of the junction unmatched. In DNA form, the CDR3 reads TGTGCCAGCAGTTCAAGACAGGGTGGGAACCAGTATTTT. As protein: CASSSRQGGNQYF.

This clonotype appeared a few times. A read error may account for a junction end that differs from germline. V and J are TRBV20-1 and TRBJ2-1; no clear D. This CDR3 region has 15 residues. The germline V gene encodes CDR1 DFQATT and CDR2 SNEGSKA (reference sequence). The CDR3 DNA follows: TGCTGTGCTAGAGTAATGAAGCGCTCCTACAATGAGCAGTTCTTC. This gives the protein CCARVMKRSYNEQFF.

The rearrangement uses TRBV5-1 and TRBJ2-3, with 7 nucleotides matching TRBD2. The ends lost 0 bases at V and 5 bases at J; junction bases unmatched: 9. This CDR3 comprises 16 residues. The germline gives CDR1 SGHRS, CDR2 YFSETQ. The CDR3 DNA sequence: TGCGCCAGCAGCTTGGAAATTCGCGGGAGAGAAGATACGCAGTATTTT. Protein product: CASSLEIRGREDTQYF.

The CDR3 DNA is TGTGCCAGCAGCCCACAGGGGACTAAGGAATACAATGAGCAGTTCTTC. The encoded protein is CASSPQGTKEYNEQFF. The V and J genes are TRBV6-1 and TRBJ2-1, with D possibly being TRBD1 or TRBD2 (7 bases each). V dropped 6 bases and J dropped 4 bases, with 19 bases sitting between them. Germline V gene data show CDR1 as MNHNS and CDR2 as SASEGT. The CDR3 totals 16 residues.

This rearrangement joins TRBV3-1 to TRBJ2-7, with 7 nucleotides matching TRBD1. Germline V lookup: CDR1 LGHDT, CDR2 YNNKEL (reference sequence). The CDR3 is 16 residues long. V gave up 4 bases and J gave up 6 bases; unmatched junction bases: 15. CDR3: CASSRLVETGFREQYF. DNA for the CDR3: TGTGCCAGCAGCCGACTGGTTGAGACAGGGTTTCGCGAGCAGTACTTC.

This chain joins TRBV5-1 and TRBJ2-4; tentatively, D is TRBD1 (5 bases). The CDR3 length is 15 residues. V lost 0 bases, J lost 3 bases, and 10 bases lay in between. Germline V lookup: CDR1 SGHRS, CDR2 YFSETQ. CDR3 nucleotides: TGCGCCAGCAGCTTGGAAGGTCAGGGCAAAAACATTCAGTACTTC. Translation: CASSLEGQGKNIQYF. The variable domain in full, completed from reference TRBV5-1 and TRBJ2-4, reads KAGVTQTPRYLIKTRGQQVTLSCSPISGHRSVSWYQQTPGQGLQFLFEYFSETQRNKGNFPGRFSGRQFSNSRSEMNVSTLELGDSALYLCASSLEGQGKNIQYFGAGTRLSVL.

This clonotype was seen more than once but under ten times. The V gene is TRBV12-3 or TRBV12-4, the J gene TRBJ2-5, with unresolved D. Trimming took off 6 bases at V and 1 base at J, with 9 bases between the two ends. The CDR3 totals 13 residues. The CDR3 DNA sequence: TGTGCCAGCAGAGCACACACCCAAGAGACCCAGTACTTC. Translated, it gives CASRAHTQETQYF.

This clonotype was seen only a few times. The genes are TRBV10-3 and TRBJ1-1, with D unresolved. Per the germline V gene, CDR1 is ENHRY and CDR2 is SYGVKD. V was clipped by 4 bases and J by 1 base, with 16 bases between them. There are 16 residues in the CDR3. DNA of the CDR3: TGTGCCATCAGTGGGGGTTATTCTAAGGCGAACACTGAAGCTTTCTTT. It specifies CAISGGYSKANTEAFF.

This CDR3 reads CASSLLQPSNEQFF. Here the CDR3 DNA reads TGCGCCAGCAGCTTGTTACAACCTAGCAATGAGCAGTTCTTC. The chain carries TRBV5-1 and TRBJ2-1; D not resolved. The CDR3 is made up of 14 amino acids. Germline loops: CDR1 SGHRS, CDR2 YFSETQ. V was cut by 1 base and J by 6 bases, with 11 bases left in between.

The genes are TRBV7-6 and TRBJ2-3, with a tentative D call TRBD2 (6 bases). This CDR3 is built from 17 residues. Germline V gives CDR1 SGHVS, CDR2 FNYEAQ. Trimming took 3 bases from V and 6 from J, leaving 22 bases between them. The CDR3 sequence is CASSLSGAAGGTDTQYF. CDR3 nucleotides: TGTGCCAGCAGCTTGTCGGGAGCGGCCGGGGGTACGGATACGCAGTATTTT.

The V and J genes are TRBV29-1 and TRBJ2-7; TRBD2 matches at 10 bases. Germline loops: CDR1 SQVTM, CDR2 ANQGSEA. This CDR3 has 14 amino acids. After removal of 3 bases from V and 6 bases from J, the junction contained 8 bases not matched to a gene. The CDR3 nucleotides are TGCAGCGTTGAGGAAAGAGCGGGAGGGTTCGAGCAGTACTTC. Translating it yields CSVEERAGGFEQYF.

CDR3 loop: CASSAVRYNEQFF. DNA for the CDR3: TGTGCCAGCAGTGCCGTTAGGTACAATGAGCAGTTCTTC. J is TRBJ2-1 and V is TRBV27; D is undetermined. Between the trimmed V and J ends, which lost 5 bases and 4 bases, there was a span of 9 bases. This CDR3 comprises 13 residues. The germline V gene encodes CDR1 MNHEY and CDR2 SMNVEV (reference sequence).

J is TRBJ2-1 and V is TRBV10-2; D is unresolved. Germline assignment: CDR1 WSHSY and CDR2 SAAADI. Trimming shortened V by 10 bases and J by 2 bases, and 12 bases separated the two germline ends. CDR3 length equals 13 residues. CDR3 nucleotides: TGCGCCACCACATTGACTGCCTACAATGAGCAGTTCTTC. Translating it yields CATTLTAYNEQFF.

The chain links TRBV2 to TRBJ2-2, with TRBD1 identical over 8 bases. Germline assignment: CDR1 SNHLY and CDR2 FYNNEI. This CDR3 is built from 14 residues. V was clipped by 5 bases and J by 4 bases; unmatched bases: 3. The CDR3 nucleotides read TGTGCCAGCAGTCGCGACAGGGGCACCGGGGAGCTGTTTTTT. It specifies CASSRDRGTGELFF.

V gene TRBV2 combines with J gene TRBJ2-6; the D gene could be TRBD1 or TRBD2 (5 bases each). The V end lost 4 bases, the J end lost 2 bases, and 12 bases lay between the germline ends. Looked up from germline, CDR1 is SNHLY and CDR2 is FYNNEI. This CDR3 comprises 16 residues. The CDR3 nucleotides are TGTGCCAGCAGTGTTACCCGGGACCCTGGGGCCAACGTCCTGACTTTC. Protein sequence: CASSVTRDPGANVLTF.

This clonotype has more than one count but fewer than ten. The J gene is TRBJ1-1, the V gene TRBV20-1; D uncertain. V lost 3 bases, J lost 8 bases, and 19 bases lay in between. CDR1 and CDR2 from the germline V gene are DFQATT and SNEGSKA (reference sequence). The CDR3 covers 14 residues. CDR3 region: CSASKVGPQGEAFF. Written as DNA, the CDR3 is TGCAGTGCTAGTAAGGTCGGTCCCCAAGGCGAAGCTTTCTTT.

This clonotype was seen a few times. The genes are TRBV2 and TRBJ2-1; 14 bases agree with TRBD2. The germline V gene has CDR1 SNHLY and CDR2 FYNNEI. J gave up 5 bases and V 5 bases, and 8 bases lay outside the gene matches. The CDR3 consists of 17 residues. The CDR3 sequence is CASSKLGLAGEDNEQFF. CDR3 coding DNA: TGTGCCAGCAGTAAACTGGGACTAGCGGGAGAAGACAATGAGCAGTTCTTC.

V gene TRBV14 combines with J gene TRBJ1-6, with D perhaps matching TRBD1 (6 bases). Germline V gene data show CDR1 as SGHDN and CDR2 as FVKESK. The length of the CDR3 is 18 residues. Trimming stripped 1 base from V and 0 bases from J, with 13 bases between. The CDR3 DNA follows: TGTGCCAGCAGCCAAGCCTCGACAGGTTTCTCCTATAATTCACCCCTCCACTTT. Translated, it gives CASSQASTGFSYNSPLHF. The full variable domain, completed using reference TRBV14 and TRBJ1-6, is EAGVTQFPSHSVIEKGQTVTLRCDPISGHDNLYWYRRVMGKEIKFLLHFVKESKQDESGMPNNRFLAERTGGTYSTLKVQPAELEDSGVYFCASSQASTGFSYNSPLHFGNGTRLTVT.